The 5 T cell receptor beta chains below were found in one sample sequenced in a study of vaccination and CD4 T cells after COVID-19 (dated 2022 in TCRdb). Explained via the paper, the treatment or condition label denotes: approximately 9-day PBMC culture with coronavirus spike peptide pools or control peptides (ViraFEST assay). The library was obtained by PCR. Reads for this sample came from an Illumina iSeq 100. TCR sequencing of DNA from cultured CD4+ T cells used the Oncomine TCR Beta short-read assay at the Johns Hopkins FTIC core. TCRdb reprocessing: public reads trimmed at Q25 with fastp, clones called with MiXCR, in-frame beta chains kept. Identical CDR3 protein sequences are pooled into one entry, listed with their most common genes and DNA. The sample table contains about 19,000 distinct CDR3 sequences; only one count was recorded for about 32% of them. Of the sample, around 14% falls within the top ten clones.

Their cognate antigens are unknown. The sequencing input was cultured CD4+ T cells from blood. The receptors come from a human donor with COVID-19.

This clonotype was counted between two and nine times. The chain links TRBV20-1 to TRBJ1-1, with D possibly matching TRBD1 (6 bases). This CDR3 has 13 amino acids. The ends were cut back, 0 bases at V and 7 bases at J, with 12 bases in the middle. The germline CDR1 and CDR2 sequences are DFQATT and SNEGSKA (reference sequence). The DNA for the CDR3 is TGCAGTGCTAGAGATCTCGGGGGCCTTGAAGCTTTCTTT. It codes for CSARDLGGLEAFF.

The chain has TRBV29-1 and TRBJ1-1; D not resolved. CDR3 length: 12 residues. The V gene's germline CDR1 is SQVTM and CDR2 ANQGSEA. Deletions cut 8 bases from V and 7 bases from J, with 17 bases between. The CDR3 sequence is CSCSFGSDEAFF. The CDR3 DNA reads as TGCAGCTGTTCATTCGGGAGCGATGAAGCTTTCTTT.

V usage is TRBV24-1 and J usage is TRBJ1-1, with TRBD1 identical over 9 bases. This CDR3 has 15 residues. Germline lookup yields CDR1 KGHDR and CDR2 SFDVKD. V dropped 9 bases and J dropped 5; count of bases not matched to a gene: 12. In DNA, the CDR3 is TGTGCCACCGGTTGGACAGGGGAAGGTGTAACTGAAGCTTTCTTT. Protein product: CATGWTGEGVTEAFF.

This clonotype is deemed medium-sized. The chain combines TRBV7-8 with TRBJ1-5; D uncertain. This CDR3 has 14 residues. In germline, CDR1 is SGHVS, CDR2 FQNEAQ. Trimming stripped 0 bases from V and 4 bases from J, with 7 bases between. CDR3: CASSLARGNQPQHF. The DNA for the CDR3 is TGTGCCAGCAGCTTAGCGCGCGGAAATCAGCCCCAGCATTTT. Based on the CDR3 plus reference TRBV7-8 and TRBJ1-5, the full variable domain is GAGVSQSPRYKVAKRGQDVALRCDPISGHVSLFWYQQALGQGPEFLTYFQNEAQLDKSGLPSDRFFAERPEGSVSTLKIQRTQQEDSAVYLCASSLARGNQPQHFGDGTRLSIL.

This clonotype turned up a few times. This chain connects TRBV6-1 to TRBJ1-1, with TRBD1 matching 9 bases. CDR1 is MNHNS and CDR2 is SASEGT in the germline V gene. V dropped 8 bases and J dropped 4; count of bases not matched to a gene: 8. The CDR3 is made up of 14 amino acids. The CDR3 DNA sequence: TGTGCCAGCCAGGGCCGGACAGGGGCCACTGAAGCTTTCTTT. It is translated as CASQGRTGATEAFF.